Listed here are 13 T cell receptor beta chains from one sample, sequenced in a study of naive and memory T cell subsets. The beta constant-region primer was an equimolar mix of two oligonucleotides covering TRBC1 and TRBC2. TCRdb re-derived calls from the UMI-ligation and nested PCR reads in MiXCR, one entry per CDR3 protein. This sample has around 40,000 distinct CDR3 sequences, with roughly 15% found just once. The sequenced sample consisted of effector memory CD4+ T cells from blood. Subset: effector memory, CD45RA- CD27-. Source of these receptors: a human donor in good health.

The chain employs TRBV7-9 and TRBJ2-5, with 12 bases lining up with TRBD2. Looked up from germline, CDR1 is SEHNR and CDR2 is FQNEAQ (reference sequence). The CDR3 consists of 18 residues. V was pared by 5 bases and J by 4 bases, with 14 bases of the junction left unmatched. The CDR3 coding sequence is TGTGCCAGCAGCCCCCGTTGGGCTAGCGGGAGGGCCGGAGAGACCCAGTACTTC. Its protein is CASSPRWASGRAGETQYF. The variable domain in full, with the rest retrieved from reference TRBV7-9 and TRBJ2-5, is DTGVSQNPRHKITKRGQNVTFRCDPISEHNRLYWYRQTLGQGPEFLTYFQNEAQLEKSRLLSDRFSAERPKGSFSTLEIQRTEQGDSAMYLCASSPRWASGRAGETQYFGPGTRLLVL.

This clonotype was recorded at least ten times. This CDR3 reads CASSYGDRGSYEQYF. CDR3 in DNA: TGTGCCAGCAGTTACGGGGACAGGGGAAGCTACGAGCAGTACTTC. V usage is TRBV6-2 or TRBV6-3 and J usage is TRBJ2-7, with TRBD1 matching 10 bases. The CDR3 covers 15 residues. CDR1 is MNHEY and CDR2 is SVGEGT in the germline V gene. Trimming took 2 bases from V and 3 from J; bases not matched to a gene: 4.

V is TRBV6-4 and J is TRBJ1-1, with 10 bases matching TRBD1. This CDR3 is 15 amino acids long. The V gene's germline CDR1 is MRHNA and CDR2 SNTAGT. With 5 bases clipped from V and 0 bases from J, the junction kept 3 bases outside the gene matches. This CDR3 reads CASSPDRGVNTEAFF. The CDR3 bases are TGTGCCAGCAGTCCGGACAGGGGGGTGAACACTGAAGCTTTCTTT.

This clonotype has at least ten counts. This chain links TRBV7-8 with TRBJ1-5; D is possibly TRBD1 (6 bases). The CDR3 loop spans 18 amino acids. Trimming took 5 bases from V and 1 from J, leaving 21 bases between them. Germline CDR1 and CDR2: SGHVS and FQNEAQ. For the CDR3, the DNA is TGTGCCAGCAGCCTTCTTGCGGGACACCGACCGAGCAATCAGCCCCAGCATTTT. Protein sequence: CASSLLAGHRPSNQPQHF.

The chain couples TRBV11-2 to TRBJ2-2, with TRBD2 identical over 10 bases. This CDR3 spans 16 amino acids. Germline lookup yields CDR1 SGHAT and CDR2 FQNNGV. The J segment lost 1 base and the V segment lost 8 bases, leaving 7 bases of the junction unmatched. CDR3 sequence (DNA): TGTGCCAGCGGCCCCCGGACTAGCGGGAACACCGGGGAGCTGTTTTTT. Its protein is CASGPRTSGNTGELFF.

The chain uses TRBV5-1 and TRBJ2-5; 8 nucleotides line up with TRBD1. Germline trimming cut 4 bases from V and 0 bases from J; bases unmatched to any gene: 5. The CDR3 sequence is 15 residues long. CDR1 SGHRS and CDR2 YFSETQ come from the germline V gene. The CDR3 loop reads CASSTGQGNQETQYF. DNA of the CDR3: TGCGCCAGCAGCACCGGACAGGGTAACCAAGAGACCCAGTACTTC.

The V call is TRBV7-8, the J call TRBJ2-2; D call uncertain. Trimming removed 1 base from V and 3 bases from J, with 6 bases in between. Germline V gene data show CDR1 as SGHVS and CDR2 as FQNEAQ. The CDR3 runs 14 residues. CDR3 sequence: CASSLGPYTGELFF. The CDR3 region has the DNA TGTGCCAGCAGCTTAGGCCCCTACACCGGGGAGCTGTTTTTT.

There are many counts of this clonotype. The junction and the germline gene differ at one end; a read error may be behind it. The rearrangement links TRBV28 to TRBJ2-4, with D unresolved. The CDR3 consists of 15 residues. CDR1 and CDR2 (germline): MDHEN, SYDVKM. The CDR3 here is CASSFPQTAQNIQYF. The CDR3 bases are TGTGCCAGCAGTTTCCCACAAACAGCCCAAAACATTCAGTACTTC.

This clonotype was counted many times. This sequence joins TRBV4-2 and TRBJ2-1; 10 bases are shared with TRBD2. CDR3 length: 17 amino acids. CDR1 LGHNA and CDR2 YNFKEQ come from the germline V gene. Germline trimming cut 6 bases from V and 2 bases from J; bases unmatched to any gene: 10. Here the CDR3 reads CASSGRASGSPYNEQFF. The CDR3 nucleotides read TGTGCCAGCAGTGGACGGGCTAGCGGGAGCCCCTACAATGAGCAGTTCTTC.

This clonotype has more than one count but fewer than ten. This chain joins TRBV5-4 and TRBJ2-3; 9 bases agree with TRBD2. Germline values: CDR1 SGHNT, CDR2 YYREEE (reference sequence). This CDR3 has 15 residues. V trimming: 2 bases; J trimming: 5 bases; junction bases outside the gene matches: 6. Here the CDR3 reads CASSFGGRAGDTQYF. The CDR3 DNA follows: TGTGCCAGCAGCTTCGGCGGGAGGGCCGGAGATACGCAGTATTTT.

This clonotype was recorded at least ten times. J is TRBJ2-4 and V is TRBV4-2; 10 nucleotides align to TRBD2. With 2 bases clipped from V and 8 bases from J, the junction kept 3 bases outside the gene matches. The CDR3 is 14 residues long. Germline loops: CDR1 LGHNA, CDR2 YNFKEQ. The DNA for the CDR3 is TGTGCCAGCAGCCAACCTAGCGGGAGTTACATTCAGTACTTC. Its translation: CASSQPSGSYIQYF.

This clonotype was counted at least ten times. This chain connects TRBV9 to TRBJ2-5; tentatively, D is TRBD2 (7 bases). Germline V gene sequence: CDR1 SGDLS, CDR2 YYNGEE. V was clipped by 3 bases and J by 7 bases, with 13 bases between them. The CDR3 contains 13 residues. The CDR3 DNA reads TGTGCCAGCAGCGCCAAGGGAGGGGGGACCCAGTACTTC. Its translation: CASSAKGGGTQYF. Full variable domain (outside the CDR3, taken from reference TRBV9 and TRBJ2-5): DSGVTQTPKHLITATGQRVTLRCSPRSGDLSVYWYQQSLDQGLQFLIQYYNGEERAKGNILERFSAQQFPDLHSELNLSSLELGDSALYFCASSAKGGGTQYFGPGTRLLVL.

This clonotype has ten or more counts. The V gene is TRBV4-3, the J gene TRBJ1-4, with 8 bases matching TRBD1. Germline V gives CDR1 LGHNA, CDR2 YSLEER. Germline trimming cut 0 bases from V and 1 base from J; bases unmatched to any gene: 10. This CDR3 comprises 19 residues. The CDR3 DNA reads as TGCGCCAGCAGCCAAGATAAAGCAGGGGGCGGGGGAACTAATGAAAAACTGTTTTTT. It translates to CASSQDKAGGGGTNEKLFF.